This TCR beta chain was sequenced during a study of blood T cells in healthy people across ages. Study details: The capture of about one barcoded beta molecule per two T cells was achieved by template switching. Study-wide points: The lack of PBMC sorting stopped any conclusive naive versus antigen-experienced comparison. Age advanced and TCR beta diversity per million T cells fell, roughly linearly.

A second PCR of 7 to 11 cycles used a sample-barcoded 5' primer and a J-beta primer mix. TCRdb re-called the 5' RACE reads through MiXCR, storing one row per CDR3 protein. Of around 1,800,000 distinct CDR3 sequences in the sample, approximately 39% were seen once. Remarks on this clonotype: Its antigen is undetermined. An end of the junction does not agree with germline; a read error may underlie this.

This CDR3 region has 17 residues. CDR1 and CDR2 from the germline V gene are SGHTA and FQGNSA. With each sample, at least 5 micrograms of total RNA were extracted. The receptor comes from a human donor in good health. Sequencing used blood. V gene TRBV7-2 combines with J gene TRBJ1-2, with 9 bases identical to TRBD1. Here the CDR3 reads CASSSNPAGQGIYGCTF. DNA of the CDR3: TGTGCCAGCAGCTCCAATCCCGCGGGACAGGGCATCTATGGCTGCACCTTC.